One TCR beta chain is described in this entry. This sample was taken from a study of cytotoxic CD8 clonotypes in ibrutinib-treated CLL. This CDR3 is 13 amino acids long. V was pared by 7 bases and J by 2 bases, with 9 bases between. Germline V lookup: CDR1 SNHLY, CDR2 FYNNEI. Here immunoSEQ multiplex PCR was the method, and the copy in TCRdb shows in-frame clones only, minus some. The repertoire holds around 300,000 clones, with 80% as singletons. The chain combines TRBV2 with TRBJ1-5, with TRBD1 as a possible D gene (5 bases). This TCR was sampled from a human donor with chronic lymphocytic leukemia. This specimen consisted of PBMCs, obtained before ibrutinib treatment. The CDR3 bases are TGTGCCAGCAATTGGGACGGCAATCAGCCCCAGCATTTT. It is translated as CASNWDGNQPQHF.